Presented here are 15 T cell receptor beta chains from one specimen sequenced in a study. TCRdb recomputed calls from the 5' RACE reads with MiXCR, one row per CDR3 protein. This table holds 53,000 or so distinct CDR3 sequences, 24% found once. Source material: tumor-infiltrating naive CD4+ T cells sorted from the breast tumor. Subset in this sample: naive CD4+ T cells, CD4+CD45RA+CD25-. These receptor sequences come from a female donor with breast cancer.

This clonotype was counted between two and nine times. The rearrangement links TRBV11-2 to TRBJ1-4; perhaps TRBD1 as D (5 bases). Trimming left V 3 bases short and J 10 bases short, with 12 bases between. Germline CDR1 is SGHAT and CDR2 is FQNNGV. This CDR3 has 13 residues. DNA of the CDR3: TGTGCCAGCAGCTTCGGGGCCGGGGGAAAACTGTTTTTT. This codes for CASSFGAGGKLFF.

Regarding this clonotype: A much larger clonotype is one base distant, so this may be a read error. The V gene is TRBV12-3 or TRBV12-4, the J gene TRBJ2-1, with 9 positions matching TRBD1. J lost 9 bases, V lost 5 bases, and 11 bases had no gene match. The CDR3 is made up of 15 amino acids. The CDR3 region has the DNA TGTGCCAGCAGTAGCGGGACAGGGTTTCGGAGTGAGCAGTTCTTC. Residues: CASSSGTGFRSEQFF.

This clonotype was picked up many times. CDR3: CASSLQGMNTEAFF. The CDR3 DNA sequence: TGTGCCAGCAGTCTACAGGGTATGAACACTGAAGCTTTCTTT. This sequence joins TRBV12-3 or TRBV12-4 and TRBJ1-1; D might be TRBD1 (6 bases). The CDR3 is 14 residues long. The V and J ends lost 5 bases and 0 bases respectively, with 10 bases between them.

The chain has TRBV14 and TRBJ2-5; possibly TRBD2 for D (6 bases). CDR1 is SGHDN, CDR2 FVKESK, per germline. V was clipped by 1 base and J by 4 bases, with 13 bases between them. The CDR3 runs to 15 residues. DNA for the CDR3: TGTGCCAGCAGCCAAGGGAGGCGGAGGGGAGAGACCCAGTACTTC. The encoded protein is CASSQGRRRGETQYF.

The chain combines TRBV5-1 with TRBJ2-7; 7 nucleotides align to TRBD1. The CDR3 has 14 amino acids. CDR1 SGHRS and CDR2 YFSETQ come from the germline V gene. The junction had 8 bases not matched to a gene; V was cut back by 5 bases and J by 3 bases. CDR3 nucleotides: TGCGCCAGCAGGTCCCGGGACAGAAACTACGAGCAGTACTTC. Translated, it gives CASRSRDRNYEQYF. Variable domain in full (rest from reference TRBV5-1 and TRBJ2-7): KAGVTQTPRYLIKTRGQQVTLSCSPISGHRSVSWYQQTPGQGLQFLFEYFSETQRNKGNFPGRFSGRQFSNSRSEMNVSTLELGDSALYLCASRSRDRNYEQYFGPGTRLTVT.

CDR3 amino acids: CSIKGTGDTEAFF. The CDR3 coding sequence is TGCAGTATAAAGGGGACAGGGGATACTGAAGCTTTCTTT. The gene calls are TRBV20-1 and TRBJ1-1; 10 nucleotides agree with TRBD1. Per germline, CDR1 DFQATT and CDR2 SNEGSKA (reference sequence). V shed 8 bases and J 5 bases; nucleotides not matched to a gene: 8. The CDR3 runs 13 residues.

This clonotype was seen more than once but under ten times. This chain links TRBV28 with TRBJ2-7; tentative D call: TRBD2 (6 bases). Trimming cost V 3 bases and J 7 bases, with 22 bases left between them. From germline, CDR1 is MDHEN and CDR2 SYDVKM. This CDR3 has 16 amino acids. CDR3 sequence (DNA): TGTGCCAGCAGTTTCCCCGCAGGACGGGACTCTCCGGAGCAGTACTTC. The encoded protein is CASSFPAGRDSPEQYF.

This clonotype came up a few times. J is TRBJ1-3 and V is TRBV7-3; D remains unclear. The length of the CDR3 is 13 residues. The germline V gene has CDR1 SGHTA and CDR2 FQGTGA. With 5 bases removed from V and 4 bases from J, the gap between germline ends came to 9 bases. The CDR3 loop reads CASSQLTGNTIYF. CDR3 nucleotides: TGTGCCAGCAGCCAACTCACCGGAAACACCATATATTTT.

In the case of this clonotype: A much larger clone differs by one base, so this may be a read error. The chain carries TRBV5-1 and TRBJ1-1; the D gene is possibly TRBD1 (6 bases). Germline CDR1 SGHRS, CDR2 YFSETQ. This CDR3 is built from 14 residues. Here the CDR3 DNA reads TGCGCCAGCAGCTTGGAGGGGGGCGGCACTGAAGCTTCCTTT. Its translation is CASSLEGGGTEASF.

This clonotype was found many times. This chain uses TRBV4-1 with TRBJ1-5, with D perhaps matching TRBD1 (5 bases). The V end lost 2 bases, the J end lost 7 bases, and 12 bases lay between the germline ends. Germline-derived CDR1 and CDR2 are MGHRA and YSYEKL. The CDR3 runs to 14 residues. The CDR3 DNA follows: TGCGCCAGCAGCCAACCAGGGACCAAACAGCCCCAGCATTTT. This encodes CASSQPGTKQPQHF.

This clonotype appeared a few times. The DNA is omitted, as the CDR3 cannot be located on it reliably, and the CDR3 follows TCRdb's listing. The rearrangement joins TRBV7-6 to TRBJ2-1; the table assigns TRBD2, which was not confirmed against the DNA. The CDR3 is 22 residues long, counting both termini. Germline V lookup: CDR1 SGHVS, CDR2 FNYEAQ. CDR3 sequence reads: CASSFYICSADLRTSGYNEQFF.

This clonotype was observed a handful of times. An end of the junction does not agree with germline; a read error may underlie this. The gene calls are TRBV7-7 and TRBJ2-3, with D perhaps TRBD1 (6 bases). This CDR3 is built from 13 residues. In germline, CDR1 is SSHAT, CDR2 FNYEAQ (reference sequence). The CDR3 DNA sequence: TGTGCTAGCAGCACAACAGGGTCCGGTACGCAGTATTTT. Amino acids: CASSTTGSGTQYF.

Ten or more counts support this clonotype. Written as DNA, the CDR3 is TGTGCCAGCAGCGATGGTCTGGTCTCTGGTGGCTACACCTTC. Protein sequence: CASSDGLVSGGYTF. The chain recombines TRBV7-2 with TRBJ1-2, with D unclear. Germline V gene sequence: CDR1 SGHTA, CDR2 FQGNSA. This CDR3 is 14 amino acids long. The ends were cut back, 5 bases at V and 7 bases at J, with 17 bases in the middle. The complete variable domain, with remaining parts taken from reference TRBV7-2 and TRBJ1-2, reads GAGVSQSPSNKVTEKGKDVELRCDPISGHTALYWYRQSLGQGLEFLIYFQGNSAPDKSGLPSDRFSAERTGGSVSTLTIQRTQQEDSAVYLCASSDGLVSGGYTFGSGTRLTVV.

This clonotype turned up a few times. The CDR3 sequence: CASSLLAGGQDEQFF. The CDR3 DNA reads as TGTGCCAGCAGCCTTCTAGCGGGGGGGCAGGATGAGCAGTTCTTC. The genes are TRBV9 and TRBJ2-1; TRBD2 agrees at 12 bases. V lost 4 bases to trimming and J lost 8 bases; unmatched junction nucleotides: 7. CDR1 and CDR2 from the germline V gene are SGDLS and YYNGEE. CDR3 size: 15 residues.

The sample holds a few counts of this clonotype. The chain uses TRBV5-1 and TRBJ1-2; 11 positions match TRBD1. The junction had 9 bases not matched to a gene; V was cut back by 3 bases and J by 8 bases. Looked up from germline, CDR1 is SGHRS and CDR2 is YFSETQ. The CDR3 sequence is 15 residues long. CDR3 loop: CASSYSGQGGDGYTF. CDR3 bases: TGCGCCAGCAGCTATTCGGGACAGGGGGGAGACGGCTACACCTTC.